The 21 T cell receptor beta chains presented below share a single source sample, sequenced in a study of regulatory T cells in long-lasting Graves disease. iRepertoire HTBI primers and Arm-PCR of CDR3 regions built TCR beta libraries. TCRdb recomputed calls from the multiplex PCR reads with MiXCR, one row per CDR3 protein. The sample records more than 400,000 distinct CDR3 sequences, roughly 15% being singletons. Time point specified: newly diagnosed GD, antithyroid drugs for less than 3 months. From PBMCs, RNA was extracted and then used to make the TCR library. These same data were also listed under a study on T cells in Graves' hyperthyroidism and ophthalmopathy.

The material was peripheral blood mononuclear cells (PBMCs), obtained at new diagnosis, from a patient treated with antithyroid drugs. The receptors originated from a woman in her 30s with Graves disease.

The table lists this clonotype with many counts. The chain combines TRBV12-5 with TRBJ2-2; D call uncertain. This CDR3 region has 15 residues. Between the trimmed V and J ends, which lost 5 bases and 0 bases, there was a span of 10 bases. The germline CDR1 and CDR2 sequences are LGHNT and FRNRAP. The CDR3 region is CASGIGPPNTGELFF. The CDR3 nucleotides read TGTGCTAGTGGTATTGGACCCCCGAACACCGGGGAGCTGTTTTTT. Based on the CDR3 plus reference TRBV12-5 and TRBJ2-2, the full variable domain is DARVTQTPRHKVTEMGQEVTMRCQPILGHNTVFWYRQTMMQGLELLAYFRNRAPLDDSGMPKDRFSAEMPDATLATLKIQPSEPRDSAVYFCASGIGPPNTGELFFGEGSRLTVL.

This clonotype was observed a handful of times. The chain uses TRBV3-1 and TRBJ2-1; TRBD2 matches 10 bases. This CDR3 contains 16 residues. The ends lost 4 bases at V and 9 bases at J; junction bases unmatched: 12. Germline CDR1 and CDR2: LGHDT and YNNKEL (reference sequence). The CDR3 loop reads CASSLATLAGGPEQFF. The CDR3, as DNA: TGTGCCAGCAGCCTAGCAACCTTAGCGGGAGGCCCTGAGCAGTTCTTC.

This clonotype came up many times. The CDR3, as DNA: TGTGCCTGGAGTAGGAAGGGACACCCGTTTGTATCTAACTATGGCTACACCTTC. Amino acid sequence: CAWSRKGHPFVSNYGYTF. The V gene is TRBV30, the J gene TRBJ1-2; perhaps TRBD1 as D (6 bases). The V end lost 2 bases, the J end lost 0 bases, and 22 bases lay between the germline ends. Germline CDR1 reads GTSNPN; CDR2 reads SVGIG (reference sequence). This CDR3 comprises 18 residues.

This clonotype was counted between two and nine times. The DNA for the CDR3 is TGCAGTACCCTAGGGTCTGGGGCCAACGTCCTGACTTTC. It is translated as CSTLGSGANVLTF. This rearrangement joins TRBV20-1 to TRBJ2-6; D not certain. The CDR3 runs to 13 residues. V was clipped by 8 bases and J by 1 base, with 9 bases between them. The germline gives CDR1 DFQATT, CDR2 SNEGSKA (reference sequence).

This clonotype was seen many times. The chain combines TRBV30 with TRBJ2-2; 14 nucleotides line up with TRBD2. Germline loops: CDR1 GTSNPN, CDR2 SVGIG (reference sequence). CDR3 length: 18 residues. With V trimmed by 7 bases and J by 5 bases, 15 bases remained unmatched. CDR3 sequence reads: CASDRLAGGPRRTGELFF. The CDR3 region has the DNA TGTGCCTCCGATCGACTAGCGGGAGGGCCGAGAAGGACCGGGGAGCTGTTTTTT.

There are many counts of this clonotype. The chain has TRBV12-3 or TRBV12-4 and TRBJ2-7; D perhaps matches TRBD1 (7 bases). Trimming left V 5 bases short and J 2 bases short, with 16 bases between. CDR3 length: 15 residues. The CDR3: CASSPPGGFTYEQYF. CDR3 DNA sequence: TGTGCCAGCAGTCCCCCAGGGGGGTTTACCTACGAGCAGTACTTC.

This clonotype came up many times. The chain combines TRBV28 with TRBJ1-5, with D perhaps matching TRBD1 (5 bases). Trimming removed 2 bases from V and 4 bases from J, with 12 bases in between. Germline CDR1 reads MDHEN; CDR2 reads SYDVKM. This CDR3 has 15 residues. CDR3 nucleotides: TGTGCCAGCAGTTTAGGTAGACGGGGGAATCAGCCCCAGCATTTT. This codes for CASSLGRRGNQPQHF.

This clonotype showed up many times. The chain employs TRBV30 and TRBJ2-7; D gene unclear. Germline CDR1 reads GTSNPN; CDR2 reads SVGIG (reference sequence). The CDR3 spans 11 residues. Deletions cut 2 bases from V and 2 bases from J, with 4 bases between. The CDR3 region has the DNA TGTGCCTGGAGTCGTCCCTACGAGCAGTACTTC. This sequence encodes CAWSRPYEQYF.

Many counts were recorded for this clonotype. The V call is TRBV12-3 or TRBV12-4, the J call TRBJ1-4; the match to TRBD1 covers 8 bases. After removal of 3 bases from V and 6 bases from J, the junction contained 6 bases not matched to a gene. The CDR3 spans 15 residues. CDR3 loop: CASSFRGTGDEKLFF. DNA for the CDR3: TGTGCCAGCAGTTTTCGGGGGACAGGAGATGAAAAACTGTTTTTT.

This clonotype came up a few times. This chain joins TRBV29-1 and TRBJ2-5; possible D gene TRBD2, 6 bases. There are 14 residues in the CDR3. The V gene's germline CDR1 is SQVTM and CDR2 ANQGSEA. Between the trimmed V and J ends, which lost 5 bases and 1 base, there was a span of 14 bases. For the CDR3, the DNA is TGCAGCGTTCAGGGCGGGACCTTCCAAGAGACCCAGTACTTC. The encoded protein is CSVQGGTFQETQYF.

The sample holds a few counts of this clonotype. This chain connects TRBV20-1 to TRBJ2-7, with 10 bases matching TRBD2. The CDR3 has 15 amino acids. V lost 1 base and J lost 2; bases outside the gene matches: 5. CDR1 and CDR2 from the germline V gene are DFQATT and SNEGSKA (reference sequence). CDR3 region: CSARGASGSPYEQYF. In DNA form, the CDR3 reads TGCAGTGCTAGAGGGGCTAGCGGGAGCCCCTACGAGCAGTACTTC.

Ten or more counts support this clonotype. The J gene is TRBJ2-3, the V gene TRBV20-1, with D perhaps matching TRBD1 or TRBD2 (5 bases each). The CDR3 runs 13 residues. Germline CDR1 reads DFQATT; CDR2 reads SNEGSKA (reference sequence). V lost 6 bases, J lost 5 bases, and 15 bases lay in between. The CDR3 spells CSAPTQGVDTQYF. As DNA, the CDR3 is TGCAGTGCCCCGACCCAGGGAGTAGATACGCAGTATTTT.

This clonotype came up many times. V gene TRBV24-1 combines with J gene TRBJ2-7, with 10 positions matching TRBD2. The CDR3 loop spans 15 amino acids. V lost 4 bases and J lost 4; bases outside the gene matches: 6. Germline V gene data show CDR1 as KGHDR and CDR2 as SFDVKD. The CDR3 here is CATSDPSSGSYEQYF. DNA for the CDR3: TGTGCCACCAGTGACCCGTCTAGCGGGAGTTACGAGCAGTACTTC.

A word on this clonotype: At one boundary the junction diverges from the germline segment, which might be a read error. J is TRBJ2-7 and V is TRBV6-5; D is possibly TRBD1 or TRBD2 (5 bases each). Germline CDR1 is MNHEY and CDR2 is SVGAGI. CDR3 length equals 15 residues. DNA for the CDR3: TGTGCCAGCAGTTACTCCCGGGACCGCTCCAACGAGCAGTACTTC. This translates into CASSYSRDRSNEQYF.

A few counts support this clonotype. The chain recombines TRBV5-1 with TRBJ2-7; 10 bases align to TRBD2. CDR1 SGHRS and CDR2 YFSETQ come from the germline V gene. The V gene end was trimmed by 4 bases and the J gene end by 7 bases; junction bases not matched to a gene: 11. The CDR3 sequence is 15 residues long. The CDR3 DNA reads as TGCGCCAGCAGCCCTAACCTAGCGGGAGTGACTGAGCAGTACTTC. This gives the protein CASSPNLAGVTEQYF.

The CDR3 coding sequence is TGTGCCAGCAGCACGACGGGGGTAGGAAACACCATATATTTT. This sequence encodes CASSTTGVGNTIYF. The chain carries TRBV7-3 and TRBJ1-3, with a tentative D call TRBD1 (5 bases). The length of the CDR3 is 14 residues. Germline CDR1 SGHTA, CDR2 FQGTGA. Trimming stripped 5 bases from V and 4 bases from J, with 12 bases between.

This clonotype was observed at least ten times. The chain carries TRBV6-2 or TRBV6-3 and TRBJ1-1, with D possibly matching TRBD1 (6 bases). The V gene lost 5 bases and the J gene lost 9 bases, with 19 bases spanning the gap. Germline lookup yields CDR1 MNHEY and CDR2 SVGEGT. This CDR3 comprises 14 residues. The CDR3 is CASSESSGGAKAFF. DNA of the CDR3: TGTGCCAGCAGTGAATCGTCTGGGGGGGCGAAAGCTTTCTTT.

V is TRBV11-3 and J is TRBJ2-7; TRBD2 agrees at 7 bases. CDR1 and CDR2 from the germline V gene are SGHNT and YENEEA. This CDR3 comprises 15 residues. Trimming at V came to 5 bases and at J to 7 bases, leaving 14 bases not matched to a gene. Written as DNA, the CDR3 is TGTGCCAGCAGCATTAGAGGCGCGGGAGCTAGTGAGCAGTACTTC. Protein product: CASSIRGAGASEQYF.

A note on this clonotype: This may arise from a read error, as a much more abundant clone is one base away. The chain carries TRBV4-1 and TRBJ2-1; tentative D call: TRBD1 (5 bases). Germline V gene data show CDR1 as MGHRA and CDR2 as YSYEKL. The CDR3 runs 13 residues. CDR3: CASGHRQHNEQFF. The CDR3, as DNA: TGCGCCAGCGGCCACCGACAGCACAATGAGCAGTTCTTC.

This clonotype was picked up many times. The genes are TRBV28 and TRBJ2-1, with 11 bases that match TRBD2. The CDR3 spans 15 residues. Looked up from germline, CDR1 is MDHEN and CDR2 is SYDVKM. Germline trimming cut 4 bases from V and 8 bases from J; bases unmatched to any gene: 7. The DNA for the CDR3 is TGTGCCAGCAGTTCCCATAGCGGGAGGGTTGATGAGCAGTTCTTC. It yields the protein CASSSHSGRVDEQFF.

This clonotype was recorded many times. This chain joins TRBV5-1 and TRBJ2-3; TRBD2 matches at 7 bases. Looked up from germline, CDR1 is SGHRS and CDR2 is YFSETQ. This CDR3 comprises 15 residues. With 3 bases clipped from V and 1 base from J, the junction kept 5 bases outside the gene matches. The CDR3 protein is CASSSRDYGTDTQYF. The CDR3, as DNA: TGCGCCAGCAGCTCAAGGGACTATGGCACAGATACGCAGTATTTT.